This is a list of T cell receptor beta chains from one sample in a study of blood T cell repertoires in COVID-19. Here immunoSEQ multiplex PCR was the method, and the copy in TCRdb shows in-frame clones only, minus some. The profile shows over 90,000 clones, over 85% of them singletons. The sequenced sample was peripheral blood. Receptor source: a woman over 75 in a cohort sampled during active COVID-19. Both conserved end residues are trimmed from each CDR3. Fields, in order: V gene, CDR3 length, CDR3 protein.

TRBV23-1,13,ASNYRGRLNTEAF
TRBV5-4,12,ASSLVGGRREQY
TRBV29-1,14,SVVLPRGQGNQPQH
TRBV10-3,12,AARGSGSGETQY
TRBV18,13,ASSPTAGTIGEQF
TRBV7-7,13,ASSRIQGPFTEAF
TRBV28,9,ASVGGTEAF
TRBV9,14,ASSALSGRAPDTQY
TRBV19,16,ASSPYGARDRGQETQY
TRBV19,15,ASRLEGQGDSRSPLH
TRBV4-1,11,ASSQDYGYEQY
TRBV3-1/TRBV3-2,13,ASSHRGPNTGELF
TRBV7-8,16,ASFSLQGGGGRTDTQY
TRBV19,12,ASSGTGEWYEQY
TRBV30,11,AWSMAKFQPQH
TRBV5-1,14,ASSKTGGWNNEKLF
TRBV13,13,ASSFLQGSPYEQY
TRBV28,10,ASSSSSYEQY
TRBV7-2,14,ASSSTSTGINQPQH
TRBV11-1,12,ASSRQRGNYEQY
TRBV3-1/TRBV3-2,17,ASSQSSQGLAGNTGELF
TRBV29-1,12,SVVSGGTWGEQY
TRBV7-9,12,ASSREAALATQY
TRBV28,13,ATRTGTLYTGELF
TRBV18,13,ASSPPMASTDTQY
TRBV5-1,14,ASSLATGGGLTEAF
TRBV4-2,12,ASSLDRGDYGYT